The 27 T cell receptor beta chains reported below all come from one sample, sequenced in a study of shared clonotypes between healthy human individuals. The repertoire was sequenced with immunoSEQ multiplex PCR; TCRdb's copy has only in-frame clones and lacks some. This table has about 2 million clones, around 95% appearing once. Specimen: naive CD4+ T cells sorted from blood. The subset is: CD45RA+ positively selected. The source of these receptors is a man younger than 35 in good health.

About this clone itself: Additional DNA sequences in this sample encode the identical CDR3. V is TRBV2 and J is TRBJ2-7; no definite D call. CDR3 size: 12 residues. Germline-derived CDR1 and CDR2 are SNHLY and FYNNEI. V was clipped by 4 bases and J by 6 bases, with 10 bases between them. This chain's CDR3 is CASSGLSSEQYF. The CDR3 DNA reads TGTGCCAGCAGTGGACTGAGTTCCGAGCAGTACTTC.

V and J are TRBV9 and TRBJ1-3; unclear D gene. The CDR3 has 16 residues. V lost 4 bases and J lost 3, with 17 bases in between. The V gene's germline CDR1 is SGDLS and CDR2 YYNGEE. The chain's CDR3 is CASSNPSGSGGNTIYF. CDR3 sequence (DNA): TGTGCCAGCAGCAACCCTTCGGGGTCGGGTGGAAACACCATATATTTT.

The chain has TRBV30 and TRBJ2-7, with D tentatively TRBD1 (5 bases). The CDR3 runs 16 residues. From germline, CDR1 is GTSNPN and CDR2 SVGIG (reference sequence). Trimming shortened V by 1 base and J by 6 bases, and 22 bases separated the two germline ends. The chain's CDR3 is CAWSGVKTDGPGEQYF. The CDR3, as DNA: TGTGCCTGGAGTGGCGTGAAGACAGACGGACCTGGCGAGCAGTACTTC.

V is TRBV28 and J is TRBJ2-7, with TRBD2 matching 14 bases. The germline V gene encodes CDR1 MDHEN and CDR2 SYDVKM. This CDR3 has 18 amino acids. The trim removed 8 bases at V and 3 bases at J, leaving 15 bases unmatched. Here the CDR3 reads CASVTGTSGGYVDYEQYF. In DNA form, the CDR3 reads TGTGCCAGCGTAACCGGGACTAGCGGGGGTTATGTAGACTACGAGCAGTACTTC. Using reference TRBV28 and TRBJ2-7 for the parts outside the CDR3, the full variable domain is DVKVTQSSRYLVKRTGEKVFLECVQDMDHENMFWYRQDPGLGLRLIYFSYDVKMKEKGDIPEGYSVSREKKERFSLILESASTNQTSMYLCASVTGTSGGYVDYEQYFGPGTRLTVT.

The CDR3: CASSDRRDQPQHF. In nucleotides, the CDR3 is TGTGCCAGTAGTGACAGGAGGGATCAGCCCCAGCATTTT. This chain connects TRBV19 to TRBJ1-5; the D gene is possibly TRBD1 (6 bases). Germline CDR1 and CDR2: LNHDA and SQIVND (reference sequence). The CDR3 covers 13 residues. Deletions cut 5 bases from V and 5 bases from J, with 10 bases between.

The chain carries TRBV18 and TRBJ1-6; D unclear. Per the germline V gene, CDR1 is KGHSH and CDR2 is LQKENI. The CDR3 length is 14 residues. V lost 2 bases and J lost 5, with 7 bases in between. Here the CDR3 reads CASSPGSDNSPLHF. DNA of the CDR3: TGTGCCAGCTCACCAGGGTCGGATAATTCACCCCTCCACTTT.

This clone was picked up one time. The genes are TRBV30 and TRBJ2-1, with a weak D call TRBD2 (5 bases). The V and J ends lost 8 bases and 0 bases respectively, with 14 bases between them. This CDR3 is 14 amino acids long. CDR1 is GTSNPN and CDR2 is SVGIG in the germline V gene (reference sequence). CDR3 nucleotide sequence: TGTGCCATCTCTCGTACTAGCTCCTACAATGAGCAGTTCTTC. Amino acids: CAISRTSSYNEQFF. The variable domain in full, with the rest retrieved from reference TRBV30 and TRBJ2-1, is SQTIHQWPATLVQPVGSPLSLECTVEGTSNPNLYWYRQAAGRGLQLLFYSVGIGQISSEVPQNLSASRPQDRQFILSSKKLLLSDSGFYLCAISRTSSYNEQFFGPGTRLTVL.

The table lists this clone with a count of one. This chain uses TRBV28 with TRBJ2-7; D is unresolved. The CDR3 has 15 residues. Trimming left V 4 bases short and J 6 bases short, with 19 bases between. Germline-derived CDR1 and CDR2 are MDHEN and SYDVKM. CDR3 sequence reads: CASSYGSQKSREQYF. DNA for the CDR3: TGTGCCAGCAGTTACGGGTCCCAGAAGTCGCGCGAGCAGTACTTC.

V usage is TRBV30 and J usage is TRBJ1-5, with unresolved D. Per germline, CDR1 GTSNPN and CDR2 SVGIG (reference sequence). This CDR3 region has 15 residues. With 2 bases removed from V and 1 base from J, the gap between germline ends came to 12 bases. This CDR3 reads CAWSPPGPSNQPQHF. CDR3 bases: TGTGCCTGGAGTCCACCCGGACCCAGCAATCAGCCCCAGCATTTT.

This clone has just a few counts. This chain uses TRBV10-2 with TRBJ2-1, with a tentative D call TRBD2 (6 bases). Germline V lookup: CDR1 WSHSY, CDR2 SAAADI. The CDR3 has 12 residues. V shed 5 bases and J shed 6 bases, with 8 bases lying between them. The CDR3 reads CASSTGGNEQFF. The CDR3 DNA is TGCGCCAGCAGTACCGGGGGCAATGAGCAGTTCTTC.

This chain joins TRBV5-4 and TRBJ2-7, with 10 bases aligning to TRBD2. Germline V gives CDR1 SGHNT, CDR2 YYREEE (reference sequence). V shed 0 bases, J shed 2 bases, and the junction held 2 bases outside the gene matches. CDR3 length equals 15 residues. The CDR3 here is CASSLGAGGTYEQYF. CDR3 nucleotides: TGTGCCAGCAGCTTGGGAGCGGGGGGGACCTACGAGCAGTACTTC. Looking up the rest from reference TRBV5-4 and TRBJ2-7 gives the full variable domain: ETGVTQSPTHLIKTRGQQVTLRCSSQSGHNTVSWYQQALGQGPQFIFQYYREEENGRGNFPPRFSGLQFPNYSSELNVNALELDDSALYLCASSLGAGGTYEQYFGPGTRLTVT.

The chain employs TRBV2 and TRBJ2-7, with TRBD2 identical over 11 bases. The CDR3 contains 19 residues. V shed 0 bases, J shed 3 bases, and the junction held 13 bases outside the gene matches. Germline loops: CDR1 SNHLY, CDR2 FYNNEI. CDR3 coding DNA: TGTGCCAGCAGTGAAGCTAGGGGACTAGCGGCCGCTGCGTACTACGAGCAGTACTTC. This sequence encodes CASSEARGLAAAAYYEQYF.

This rearrangement joins TRBV5-6 to TRBJ2-5, with D uncertain. The V end was cut by 4 bases, the J end by 2 bases, with 9 bases between. CDR1 is SGHDT, CDR2 YYEEEE, per germline. CDR3 length equals 13 residues. DNA of the CDR3: TGTGCCAGCAGCATCTCCGGGCAAGAGACCCAGTACTTC. This translates into CASSISGQETQYF.

J is TRBJ2-1 and V is TRBV29-1, with TRBD1 matching over 10 bases. The CDR3 length is 13 residues. The germline V gene has CDR1 SQVTM and CDR2 ANQGSEA. Unmatched junction bases numbered 1, after V lost 7 bases and J lost 1 base. CDR3: CSGGQGSYNEQFF. In nucleotides, the CDR3 is TGCAGCGGGGGACAGGGGTCCTACAATGAGCAGTTCTTC.

This clone was observed once. V gene TRBV25-1 combines with J gene TRBJ2-2; D is uncertain. The V gene's germline CDR1 is MGHDK and CDR2 SYGVNS. The CDR3 runs 13 residues. V shed 3 bases and J shed 12 bases, with 14 bases lying between them. CDR3 loop: CASSDQAAWKLFF. The DNA of the CDR3 is TGTGCCAGCAGTGATCAGGCAGCCTGGAAGCTGTTTTTT.

The chain joins TRBV14 to TRBJ2-7, with TRBD1 as a possible D gene (5 bases). This CDR3 is built from 15 residues. Germline-derived CDR1 and CDR2 are SGHDN and FVKESK. The V and J ends lost 2 bases and 5 bases respectively, with 16 bases between them. CDR3 sequence reads: CASSQFVGRAHEQYF. The CDR3 DNA reads TGTGCCAGCAGCCAATTCGTCGGCAGGGCCCACGAGCAGTACTTC.

The genes are TRBV2 and TRBJ2-5; D not resolved. The V end lost 2 bases, the J end lost 5 bases, and 9 bases lay between the germline ends. This CDR3 has 13 amino acids. Germline V gives CDR1 SNHLY, CDR2 FYNNEI. CDR3 in DNA: TGTGCCAGCAGTGAAACAGTGGGGGAGACCCAGTACTTC. This translates into CASSETVGETQYF.

The V call is TRBV2, the J call TRBJ2-5, with TRBD1 matching over 9 bases. J lost 6 bases, V lost 6 bases, and 8 bases had no gene match. CDR1 SNHLY and CDR2 FYNNEI come from the germline V gene. The CDR3 consists of 14 residues. The DNA of the CDR3 is TGTGCCAGCAGGGTACAGGGACAGGGTCAGACCCAGTACTTC. Protein sequence: CASRVQGQGQTQYF.

The chain couples TRBV30 to TRBJ1-5, with 12 bases fitting TRBD1. Looked up from germline, CDR1 is GTSNPN and CDR2 is SVGIG (reference sequence). The CDR3 has 19 amino acids. Trimming removed 2 bases from V and 0 bases from J; junction bases left unmatched: 11. The DNA for the CDR3 is TGTGCCTGGAGTAAACGCCGGGACAGGGGGCTATATAGCAATCAGCCCCAGCATTTT. This sequence encodes CAWSKRRDRGLYSNQPQHF.

The rearrangement uses TRBV6-5 and TRBJ1-1, with 8 bases matching TRBD1. V shed 2 bases and J 2 bases; nucleotides not matched to a gene: 7. The CDR3 extends over 16 amino acids. Germline V CDR1 and CDR2: MNHEY, SVGAGI. The CDR3: CASSYRGTGRNTEAFF. The CDR3 coding sequence is TGTGCCAGCAGTTACCGGGGGACAGGAAGAAACACTGAAGCTTTCTTT.

This chain links TRBV19 with TRBJ2-5; perhaps TRBD2 as D (6 bases). V lost 3 bases and J 5 bases, leaving 13 bases between the germline ends. Germline lookup yields CDR1 LNHDA and CDR2 SQIVND (reference sequence). This CDR3 spans 14 amino acids. CDR3 in amino acids: CASSMGTQRETQYF. CDR3 nucleotides: TGTGCCAGTAGTATGGGGACTCAGCGTGAGACCCAGTACTTC.

The rearrangement links TRBV27 to TRBJ2-1, with 9 nucleotides matching TRBD2. V lost 0 bases to trimming and J lost 8 bases; unmatched junction nucleotides: 5. Germline lookup yields CDR1 MNHEY and CDR2 SMNVEV (reference sequence). CDR3 length equals 15 residues. The CDR3 is CASSLSGGGAYEQFF. The CDR3 DNA is TGTGCCAGCAGTTTATCTGGCGGGGGGGCGTATGAGCAGTTCTTC.

The chain couples TRBV6-5 to TRBJ1-5, with a possible D match to TRBD1 (5 bases). Trimming stripped 6 bases from V and 9 bases from J, with 18 bases between. This CDR3 has 14 residues. Germline assignment: CDR1 MNHEY and CDR2 SVGAGI. The CDR3 here is CASSDGKLRGPQHF. In DNA form, the CDR3 reads TGTGCCAGCAGCGACGGGAAGCTGAGGGGGCCCCAGCATTTT.

The V and J genes are TRBV6-5 and TRBJ1-6; D remains unclear. Germline CDR1 reads MNHEY; CDR2 reads SVGAGI. This CDR3 is built from 14 residues. Trimming took off 2 bases at V and 5 bases at J, with 7 bases between the two ends. The CDR3 nucleotides read TGTGCCAGCAGTTACCTCCGGGATAATTCACCCCTCCACTTT. This encodes CASSYLRDNSPLHF.

The V gene is TRBV5-1, the J gene TRBJ2-7; 7 nucleotides agree with TRBD1. Germline values: CDR1 SGHRS, CDR2 YFSETQ. The CDR3 is 13 residues long. J was trimmed by 6 bases and V by 2 bases; bases with no gene match: 5. CDR3 DNA: TGCGCCAGCAGCTTAAAGACAGGGAGCGAGCAGTACTTC. Translated, it gives CASSLKTGSEQYF.

The CDR3 sequence: CATQGGLGRTYEQYF. CDR3 nucleotides: TGTGCCACCCAAGGGGGGCTCGGACGGACCTACGAGCAGTACTTC. The chain couples TRBV10-3 to TRBJ2-7; the D gene could be TRBD1 or TRBD2 (6 bases each). Germline V gene data show CDR1 as ENHRY and CDR2 as SYGVKD. The germline V and J ends were trimmed by 10 bases and 2 bases, with 21 bases remaining between them. The CDR3 is 15 amino acids.

This chain connects TRBV7-9 to TRBJ1-6, with D tentatively TRBD1 (5 bases). The germline V gene has CDR1 SEHNR and CDR2 FQNEAQ (reference sequence). The CDR3 has 14 residues. V was trimmed by 1 base and J by 8 bases, leaving 9 bases between them. The chain's CDR3 is CASSLGDGYSPLHF. The CDR3 nucleotides read TGTGCCAGCAGCTTAGGGGACGGGTATTCACCCCTCCACTTT.